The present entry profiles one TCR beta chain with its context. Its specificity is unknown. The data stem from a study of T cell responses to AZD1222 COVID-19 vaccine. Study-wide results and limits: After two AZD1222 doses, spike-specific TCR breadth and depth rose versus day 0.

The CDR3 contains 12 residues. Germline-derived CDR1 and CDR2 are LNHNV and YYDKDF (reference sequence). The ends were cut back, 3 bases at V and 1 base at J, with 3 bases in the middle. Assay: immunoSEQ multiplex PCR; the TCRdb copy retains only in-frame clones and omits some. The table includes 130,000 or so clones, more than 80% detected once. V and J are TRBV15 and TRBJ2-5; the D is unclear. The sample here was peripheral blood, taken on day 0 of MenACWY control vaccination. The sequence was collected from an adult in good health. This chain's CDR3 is CATSRTQETQYF. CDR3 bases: TGTGCCACCAGCAGGACCCAAGAGACCCAGTACTTC.